Shown below are 24 T cell receptor beta chains from a single sample sequenced in a study of shared T cell receptors in the human thymus. Here immunoSEQ multiplex PCR was the method, and the copy in TCRdb shows in-frame clones only, minus some. Altogether hundreds of thousands of clones are present, 75% to 85% being singletons, with the ten largest covering more than 0.01%. This sample was shared with a second study, whose subject was human thymus T cells.

Sequencing was done on a sample of thymocytes. All receptors come from a boy less than two years old with a congenital heart defect.

This clone was seen more than once but under ten times. The genes are TRBV27 and TRBJ1-1; D is perhaps TRBD1 (5 bases). Trimming pared 3 bases from V and 1 base from J, leaving 6 bases between. The CDR3 spans 13 residues. Germline CDR1 reads MNHEY; CDR2 reads SMNVEV (reference sequence). This chain's CDR3 is CASSLTANTEAFF. The CDR3 DNA follows: TGTGCCAGCAGTTTGACAGCGAACACTGAAGCTTTCTTT.

The chain recombines TRBV18 with TRBJ1-2, with 7 positions matching TRBD1. Germline CDR1 is KGHSH and CDR2 is LQKENI. The CDR3 contains 14 residues. The ends lost 3 bases at V and 7 bases at J; junction bases unmatched: 8. The chain's CDR3 is CASSPTPRGPGYTF. CDR3 in DNA: TGTGCCAGCTCACCGACCCCGAGGGGGCCTGGCTACACCTTC.

This clone was counted a few times. The V call is TRBV25-1, the J call TRBJ2-3, with a tentative D call TRBD2 (5 bases). Germline V gives CDR1 MGHDK, CDR2 SYGVNS. CDR3 length: 13 residues. The germline V and J ends were trimmed by 9 bases and 0 bases, with 10 bases remaining between them. The CDR3 loop reads CASSSSSTDTQYF. The DNA for the CDR3 is TGTGCCAGTTCTAGCTCCAGCACAGATACGCAGTATTTT.

This clone has a single count. The chain joins TRBV7-2 to TRBJ1-2; no reliable D call. Germline V gives CDR1 SGHTA, CDR2 FQGNSA. The CDR3 length is 17 residues. With 2 bases removed from V and 4 bases from J, the gap between germline ends came to 20 bases. CDR3 DNA sequence: TGTGCCAGCAGCTTAAGGGCCCCCCATACCGGAGGCTATGGCTACACCTTC. This sequence encodes CASSLRAPHTGGYGYTF.

For the CDR3, the DNA is TGTGCCAGCAGCTCCCCGACTAGCGGGCAAGATACGGGTGCGCAGTATTTT. Protein: CASSSPTSGQDTGAQYF. The rearrangement links TRBV7-2 to TRBJ2-3, with 10 bases that match TRBD2. The germline gives CDR1 SGHTA, CDR2 FQGNSA. The junction had 17 bases not matched to a gene; V was cut back by 4 bases and J by 10 bases. CDR3 length: 17 residues.

The rearrangement joins TRBV5-1 to TRBJ1-1; perhaps TRBD1 as D (6 bases). Trimming pared 4 bases from V and 1 base from J, leaving 11 bases between. The CDR3 is 14 residues long. CDR1 and CDR2 (germline): SGHRS, YFSETQ. CDR3 DNA sequence: TGCGCCAGCAGCCAATTGGGACAGAACACTGAAGCTTTCTTT. It encodes CASSQLGQNTEAFF.

The J gene is TRBJ2-7, the V gene TRBV30; D is ambiguous. Germline V gene lookup returns CDR1 GTSNPN and CDR2 SVGIG (reference sequence). Trimming cost V 1 base and J 2 bases, with 18 bases left between them. The CDR3 consists of 16 residues. The CDR3 DNA follows: TGTGCCTGGAGTGGCAGGTCGGTGAGACCGGCCTACGAGCAGTACTTC. Translating it yields CAWSGRSVRPAYEQYF.

A few counts support this clone. The genes are TRBV7-9 and TRBJ1-1, with D tentatively TRBD1 (5 bases). This CDR3 is 19 amino acids long. Germline V CDR1 and CDR2: SEHNR, FQNEAQ (reference sequence). V lost 0 bases and J 1 base, leaving 21 bases between the germline ends. CDR3 DNA: TGTGCCAGCAGCTTAGCCGACAGTCAAAATTCCCTGGGGAACACTGAAGCTTTCTTT. It encodes CASSLADSQNSLGNTEAFF.

This chain uses TRBV1 with TRBJ2-1; TRBD2, the table's D call, was not compared with the DNA. TRBV1 is recorded as a pseudogene. The CDR3 length is 13 residues. CDR3 in DNA: TGCACCAGCACCCTAGCGGGAGCAAATGAGCAGTTCTTC. It specifies CTSTLAGANEQFF.

V usage is TRBV6-1 and J usage is TRBJ2-2; D unresolved. CDR1 is MNHNS, CDR2 SASEGT, per germline. This CDR3 contains 15 residues. V was clipped by 5 bases and J by 1 base, with 11 bases between them. The CDR3: CASSTRDWNTGELFF. CDR3 sequence (DNA): TGTGCCAGCAGTACCCGTGACTGGAACACCGGGGAGCTGTTTTTT.

This clone was recorded a few times. The V call is TRBV19, the J call TRBJ2-7; 8 nucleotides agree with TRBD1. Germline CDR1 is LNHDA and CDR2 is SQIVND (reference sequence). The CDR3 consists of 15 residues. Losses at the gene ends were 4 bases for V and 0 bases for J; bases not matched to a gene: 5. The CDR3 loop reads CASSRGTGSSYEQYF. DNA of the CDR3: TGTGCCAGTAGTAGAGGGACAGGCAGCTCCTACGAGCAGTACTTC.

This chain uses TRBV5-1 with TRBJ2-2, with D possibly TRBD1 on 6 matching bases. The CDR3 has 17 residues. V lost 0 bases to trimming and J lost 7 bases, with 19 bases between them. CDR1 SGHRS and CDR2 YFSETQ come from the germline V gene. This CDR3 reads CASSLARLTPGVGELFF. DNA for the CDR3: TGCGCCAGCAGCTTGGCCAGACTCACCCCAGGGGTCGGGGAGCTGTTTTTT.

Comment on this clone: Other nucleotide sequences from this sample produce the same CDR3. The chain recombines TRBV7-9 with TRBJ2-5; the match to TRBD2 covers 9 bases. The length of the CDR3 is 14 residues. CDR1 and CDR2 (germline): SEHNR, FQNEAQ (reference sequence). Germline trimming cut 1 base from V and 4 bases from J; bases unmatched to any gene: 1. The CDR3, as DNA: TGTGCCAGCAGCTTAGGAGCGGGAGGAGAGACCCAGTACTTC. Translated: CASSLGAGGETQYF.

The chain uses TRBV7-8 and TRBJ1-5; a possible D gene is TRBD1 (5 bases). There are 12 residues in the CDR3. V lost 4 bases and J lost 13, with 14 bases in between. Germline CDR1 and CDR2: SGHVS and FQNEAQ. The CDR3 region has the DNA TGTGCCAGCAGCTGGACGACAGTGCCGCAGCATTTT. This translates into CASSWTTVPQHF. Looking up the rest from reference TRBV7-8 and TRBJ1-5 gives the full variable domain: GAGVSQSPRYKVAKRGQDVALRCDPISGHVSLFWYQQALGQGPEFLTYFQNEAQLDKSGLPSDRFFAERPEGSVSTLKIQRTQQEDSAVYLCASSWTTVPQHFGDGTRLSIL.

The CDR3 spells CASSQDGGRYGYTF. The CDR3 coding sequence is TGTGCCAGCAGCCAAGACGGAGGGAGATATGGCTACACCTTC. This chain connects TRBV14 to TRBJ1-2; D is unclear. The germline V gene encodes CDR1 SGHDN and CDR2 FVKESK. This CDR3 is 14 amino acids long. V lost 0 bases to trimming and J lost 5 bases, with 10 bases between them.

Details on this clone: Different DNA sequences within this sample yield the same CDR3. The V call is TRBV5-1, the J call TRBJ2-7; tentatively, D is TRBD1 (6 bases). Germline-derived CDR1 and CDR2 are SGHRS and YFSETQ. The CDR3 covers 13 residues. V dropped 0 bases and J dropped 6 bases, with 10 bases sitting between them. For the CDR3, the DNA is TGCGCCAGCAGCTTGGGTTTAGGGGGCGAGCAGTACTTC. This translates into CASSLGLGGEQYF.

V usage is TRBV11-3 and J usage is TRBJ2-1; D is perhaps TRBD2 (5 bases). The CDR3 covers 13 residues. Trimming removed 8 bases at V and 4 bases at J, with 12 bases between. The germline gives CDR1 SGHNT, CDR2 YENEEA. CDR3 in amino acids: CASGGLGYNEQFF. The CDR3, as DNA: TGTGCCAGCGGTGGACTGGGGTACAATGAGCAGTTCTTC.

In its sample, this clone was seen once. This chain joins TRBV6-5 and TRBJ2-2, with TRBD1 as a possible D gene (5 bases). Germline V gene data show CDR1 as MNHEY and CDR2 as SVGAGI. V lost 2 bases and J lost 0, with 10 bases in between. CDR3 length: 16 residues. The CDR3 sequence is CASSYRGLANTGELFF. CDR3 DNA sequence: TGTGCCAGCAGTTACAGGGGCCTTGCGAACACCGGGGAGCTGTTTTTT.

This clone was recorded only once. The chain links TRBV20-1 to TRBJ2-2; D unresolved. Trimming pared 2 bases from V and 5 bases from J, leaving 3 bases between. The CDR3 is 11 residues long. Germline CDR1 and CDR2: DFQATT and SNEGSKA (reference sequence). CDR3 in amino acids: CSARRTGELFF. Written as DNA, the CDR3 is TGCAGTGCTAGACGGACCGGGGAGCTGTTTTTT.

The chain recombines TRBV29-1 with TRBJ1-3, with 8 positions matching TRBD1. CDR3 length: 13 residues. V was clipped by 6 bases and J by 4 bases; unmatched bases: 5. The V gene's germline CDR1 is SQVTM and CDR2 ANQGSEA. The CDR3 DNA reads as TGCAGCGTAGGACAGGGTGAAGGAAACACCATATATTTT. Residues: CSVGQGEGNTIYF.

Points on this clone: Mismatch with germline at one junction end may stem from a read error. The chain uses TRBV25-1 and TRBJ1-5; D might be TRBD1 (5 bases). There are 9 residues in the CDR3. The germline gives CDR1 MGHDK, CDR2 SYGVNS. The CDR3 region has the DNA TGTGCCAGCAGTGAGAGGGGAGGGTGG. It encodes CASSERGGW.

This chain joins TRBV7-7 and TRBJ2-1, with 8 bases aligning to TRBD2. The CDR3 is 20 residues long. The V gene end was trimmed by 2 bases and the J gene end by 0 bases; junction bases not matched to a gene: 15. Germline V gives CDR1 SSHAT, CDR2 FNYEAQ (reference sequence). As DNA, the CDR3 is TGTGCCAGCAGCTTATGGCCCCTTAGCATGGCGGGAGGCTCCTACAATGAGCAGTTCTTC. This encodes CASSLWPLSMAGGSYNEQFF.

This clone was seen a handful of times. V gene TRBV13 combines with J gene TRBJ2-5; 13 bases are a match to TRBD2. Judging by the DNA end, TRBJ2-7 fits better; the J call may be wrong. This CDR3 region has 15 residues. The germline V gene encodes CDR1 PRHDT and CDR2 FYEKMQ (reference sequence). In nucleotides, the CDR3 is TGTGCCAGCACCCGCCCGGGACTAGCGGGATACGAGCAGTACTTC. This translates into CASTRPGLAGYEQYF.

This chain links TRBV28 with TRBJ2-1; 9 positions match TRBD1. This CDR3 has 16 residues. CDR1 MDHEN and CDR2 SYDVKM come from the germline V gene. J was trimmed by 2 bases and V by 6 bases; bases with no gene match: 8. The CDR3 loop is CASSPSWDRAYNEQFF. In DNA form, the CDR3 reads TGTGCCAGCAGCCCGTCGTGGGACAGGGCCTACAATGAGCAGTTCTTC.